This note documents a single T cell receptor beta chain sequence. This record comes from a study of patients and donors after allogeneic stem cell transplantation. TCRdb processed the RT-PCR reads anew with MiXCR; each CDR3 protein has one entry. There are some 880,000 distinct CDR3 sequences in the sample; 15% to 20% occur only once, and roughly 6% lies in the top ten. The CDR3 is 14 amino acids. Germline CDR1 and CDR2: SEHNR and FQNEAQ (reference sequence). V was pared by 5 bases and J by 4 bases, with 14 bases between. V is TRBV7-9 and J is TRBJ1-1; D not resolved. The receptor was isolated from a human donor who was either an allogeneic HSCT recipient or a stem cell or donor lymphocyte infusion donor (not recorded which). It is not recorded whose cells these are; they may come from a transplant donor. The sample taken for sequencing was blood, either unsorted or a sorted T cell fraction (not recorded which). CDR3 coding DNA: TGTGCCAGCAGCCAAGACACTCCGAGCACTGAAGCTTTCTTT. This gives the protein CASSQDTPSTEAFF.